Sequencing of this T cell receptor beta chain was carried out in a study of blood T cell repertoires in COVID-19. Across the whole study: Specimens from acute and convalescent COVID-19 originated in the United States, Italy and Spain. Sources were T cells, B-cell-depleted T cells, or PBMCs; the material itself was cDNA or gDNA.

Source study methods: Amplifying reference gene primers gave estimates of nucleated cell counts. Measured with immunoSEQ multiplex PCR; TCRdb has only the in-frame clones, and not every one. V, J and clone size were drawn from that table, and D and trimming were deduced from the DNA. Of around 320,000 clones in the sample, roughly 87% were seen once. Trimming removed 9 bases at V and 0 bases at J, with 10 bases between. Germline V lookup: CDR1 MDHEN, CDR2 SYDVKM. The CDR3 has 13 amino acids. This chain connects TRBV28 to TRBJ2-3; D possibly corresponds to TRBD2 (5 bases). This TCR derives from a man between 18 and 29 years old with active or convalescent COVID-19. Material: peripheral blood. The CDR3 coding sequence is TGTGCCAGTCGCCCGGGGAGCACAGATACGCAGTATTTT. Protein: CASRPGSTDTQYF.